This T cell receptor (beta chain) emerged from a study of T cells in Graves' hyperthyroidism and ophthalmopathy. The source material, RNA transcripts, was used to amplify TCR beta CDR3 regions. First-round RT-PCR targeting the TCR CDR3 was performed with the HTBI primer set. TCRdb re-called the multiplex PCR reads through MiXCR, storing one row per CDR3 protein. The repertoire holds 250,000 to 300,000 distinct CDR3 sequences, with 15% to 20% as singletons. Trimming at V came to 4 bases and at J to 0 bases, leaving 5 bases not matched to a gene. This CDR3 contains 15 residues. Germline CDR1 reads MGHRA; CDR2 reads YSYEKL. An approximately 9.4 ml volume of fresh peripheral blood provided the PBMCs.

Sequencing used blood. The chain uses TRBV4-1 and TRBJ1-2, with 7 bases that match TRBD1. This TCR came from a man aged 45-65 years with Graves' ophthalmopathy. The CDR3 here is CASSREQGTNYGYTF. As DNA, the CDR3 is TGCGCCAGCAGCCGCGAACAGGGGACTAACTATGGCTACACCTTC.